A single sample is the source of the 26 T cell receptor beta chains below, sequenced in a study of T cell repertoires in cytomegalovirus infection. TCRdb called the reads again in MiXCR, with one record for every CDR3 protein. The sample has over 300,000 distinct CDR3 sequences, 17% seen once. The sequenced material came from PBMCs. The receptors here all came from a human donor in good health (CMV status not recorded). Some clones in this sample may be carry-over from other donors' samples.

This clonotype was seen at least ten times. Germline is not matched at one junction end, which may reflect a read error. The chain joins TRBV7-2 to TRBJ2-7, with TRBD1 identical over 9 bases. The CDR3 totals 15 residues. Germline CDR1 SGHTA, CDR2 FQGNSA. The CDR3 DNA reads TGTGCCAGCAGCTTATTTCCGACAGGGGGTGGTCCTCCCTTCTTC. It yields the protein CASSLFPTGGGPPFF.

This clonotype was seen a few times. The CDR3 DNA sequence: TGTGCCAGCAGTATCCGGGACAGGGGCTACGAGCAGTACTTC. It is translated as CASSIRDRGYEQYF. The chain uses TRBV6-1 and TRBJ2-7, with TRBD1 identical over 10 bases. The CDR3 is made up of 14 amino acids. With V trimmed by 5 bases and J by 3 bases, 4 bases remained unmatched. Germline V CDR1 and CDR2: MNHNS, SASEGT.

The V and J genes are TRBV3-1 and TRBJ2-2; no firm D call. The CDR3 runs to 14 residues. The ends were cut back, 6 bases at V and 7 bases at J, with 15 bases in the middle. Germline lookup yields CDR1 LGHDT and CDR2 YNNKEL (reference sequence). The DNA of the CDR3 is TGTGCCAGCAGAAACACGGCCTCAGACGGGGAGCTGTTTTTT. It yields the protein CASRNTASDGELFF.

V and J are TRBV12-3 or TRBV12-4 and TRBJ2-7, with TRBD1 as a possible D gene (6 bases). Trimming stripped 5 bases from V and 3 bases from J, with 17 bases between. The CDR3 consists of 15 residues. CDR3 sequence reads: CASSEQGRVDYEQYF. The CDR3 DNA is TGTGCCAGCAGTGAACAGGGCAGGGTGGACTACGAGCAGTACTTC.

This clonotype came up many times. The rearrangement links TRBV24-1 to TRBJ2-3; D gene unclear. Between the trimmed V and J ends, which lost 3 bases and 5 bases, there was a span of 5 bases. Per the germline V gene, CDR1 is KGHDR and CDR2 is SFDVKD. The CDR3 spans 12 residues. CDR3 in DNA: TGTGCCACCAGTGATAATGGAGATACGCAGTATTTT. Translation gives CATSDNGDTQYF.

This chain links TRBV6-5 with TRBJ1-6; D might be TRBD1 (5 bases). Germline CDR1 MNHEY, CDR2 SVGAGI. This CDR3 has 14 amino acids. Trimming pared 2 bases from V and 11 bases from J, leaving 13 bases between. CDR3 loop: CASSYGEGPTPLHF. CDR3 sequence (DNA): TGTGCCAGCAGTTACGGAGAGGGACCTACACCCCTCCACTTT.

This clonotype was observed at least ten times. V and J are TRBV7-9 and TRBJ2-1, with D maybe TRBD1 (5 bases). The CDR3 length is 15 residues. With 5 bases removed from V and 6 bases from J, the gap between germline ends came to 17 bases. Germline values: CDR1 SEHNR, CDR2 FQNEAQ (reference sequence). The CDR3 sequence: CASSQKGSRFNEQFF. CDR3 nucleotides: TGTGCCAGCAGCCAAAAGGGGTCTAGGTTCAATGAGCAGTTCTTC.

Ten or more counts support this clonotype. CDR3: CASSPGGANTGELFF. As DNA, the CDR3 is TGTGCCAGCAGCCCCGGGGGGGCGAACACCGGGGAGCTGTTTTTT. The rearrangement uses TRBV7-2 and TRBJ2-2, with 8 bases lining up with TRBD2. V lost 5 bases to trimming and J lost 0 bases; unmatched junction nucleotides: 2. Per germline, CDR1 SGHTA and CDR2 FQGNSA. The CDR3 has 15 amino acids.

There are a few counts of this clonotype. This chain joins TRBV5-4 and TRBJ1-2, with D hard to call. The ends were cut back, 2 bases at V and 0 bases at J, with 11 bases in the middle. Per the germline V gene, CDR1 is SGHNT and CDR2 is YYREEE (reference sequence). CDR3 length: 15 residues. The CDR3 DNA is TGTGCCAGCAGCTTAGACGGTTGGGCTAACTATGGCTACACCTTC. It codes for CASSLDGWANYGYTF.

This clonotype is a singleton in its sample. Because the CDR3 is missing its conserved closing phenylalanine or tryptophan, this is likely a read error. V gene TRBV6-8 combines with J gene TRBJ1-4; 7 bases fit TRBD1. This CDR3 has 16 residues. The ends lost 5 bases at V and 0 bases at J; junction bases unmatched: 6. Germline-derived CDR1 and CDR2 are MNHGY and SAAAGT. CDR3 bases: TGTGCCAGCAGTCAACAGGGGTTTACAACTAATGAAAAACTGTTTGTT. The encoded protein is CASSQQGFTTNEKLFV.

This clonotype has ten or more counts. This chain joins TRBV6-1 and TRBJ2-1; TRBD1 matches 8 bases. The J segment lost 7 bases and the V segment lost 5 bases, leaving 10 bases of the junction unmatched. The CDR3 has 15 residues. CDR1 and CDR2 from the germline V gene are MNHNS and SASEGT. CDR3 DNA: TGTGCCAGCAGTTCCGGAACAGGGGGAAGAAATGAGCAGTTCTTC. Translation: CASSSGTGGRNEQFF.

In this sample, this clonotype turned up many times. CDR3 in DNA: TGTGCCAGCAGCGATAGCGGGGGGGCGGCAGATACGCAGTATTTT. The encoded protein is CASSDSGGAADTQYF. The chain has TRBV7-2 and TRBJ2-3; TRBD2 matches at 11 bases. The CDR3 has 15 residues. With V trimmed by 5 bases and J by 4 bases, 5 bases remained unmatched. Germline assignment: CDR1 SGHTA and CDR2 FQGNSA.

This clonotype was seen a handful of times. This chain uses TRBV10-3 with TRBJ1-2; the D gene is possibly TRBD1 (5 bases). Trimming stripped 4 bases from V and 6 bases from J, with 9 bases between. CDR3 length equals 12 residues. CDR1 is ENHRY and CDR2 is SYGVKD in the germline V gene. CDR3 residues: CAISVGGDGYTF. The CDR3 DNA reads TGTGCCATCAGTGTCGGGGGTGATGGCTACACCTTC.

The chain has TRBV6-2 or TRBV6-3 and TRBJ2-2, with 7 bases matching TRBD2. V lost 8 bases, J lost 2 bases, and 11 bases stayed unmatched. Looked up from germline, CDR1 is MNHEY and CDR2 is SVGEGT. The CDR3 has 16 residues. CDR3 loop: CASVNPLGLNTGELFF. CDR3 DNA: TGTGCCAGCGTTAACCCCTTGGGACTAAACACCGGGGAGCTGTTTTTT.

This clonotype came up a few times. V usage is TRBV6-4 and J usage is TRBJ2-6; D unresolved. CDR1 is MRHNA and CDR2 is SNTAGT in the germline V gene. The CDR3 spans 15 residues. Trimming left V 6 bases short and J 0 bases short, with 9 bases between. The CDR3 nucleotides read TGTGCCAGCAGCCCCGACGGCTCTGGGGCCAACGTCCTGACTTTC. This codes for CASSPDGSGANVLTF.

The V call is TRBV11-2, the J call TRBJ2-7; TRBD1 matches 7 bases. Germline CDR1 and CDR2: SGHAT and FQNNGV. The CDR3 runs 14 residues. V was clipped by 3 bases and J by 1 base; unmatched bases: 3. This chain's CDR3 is CASSFGDRSYEQYF. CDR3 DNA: TGTGCCAGCAGCTTTGGGGACAGATCCTACGAGCAGTACTTC.

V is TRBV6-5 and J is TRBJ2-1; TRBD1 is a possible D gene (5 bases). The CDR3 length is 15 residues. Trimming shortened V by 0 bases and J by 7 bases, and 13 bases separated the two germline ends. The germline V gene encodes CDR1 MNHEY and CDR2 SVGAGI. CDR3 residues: CASSYSFVGQNEQFF. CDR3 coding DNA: TGTGCCAGCAGTTACTCATTTGTGGGGCAGAATGAGCAGTTCTTC.

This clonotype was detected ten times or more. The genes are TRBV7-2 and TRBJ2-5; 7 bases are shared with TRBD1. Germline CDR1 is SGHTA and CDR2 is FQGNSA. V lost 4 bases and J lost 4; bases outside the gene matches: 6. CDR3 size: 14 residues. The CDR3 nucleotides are TGTGCCAGCAGCTCAGACAGGGTCGGAGAGACCCAGTACTTC. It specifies CASSSDRVGETQYF.

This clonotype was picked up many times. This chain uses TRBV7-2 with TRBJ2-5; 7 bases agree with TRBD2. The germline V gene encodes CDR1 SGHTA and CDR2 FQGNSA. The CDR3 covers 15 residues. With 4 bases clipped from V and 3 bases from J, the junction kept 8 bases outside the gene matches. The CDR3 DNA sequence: TGTGCCAGCAGCTCAATGTCCGCGGGGGAAGAGACCCAGTACTTC. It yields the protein CASSSMSAGEETQYF. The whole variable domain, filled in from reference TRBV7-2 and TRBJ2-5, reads GAGVSQSPSNKVTEKGKDVELRCDPISGHTALYWYRQSLGQGLEFLIYFQGNSAPDKSGLPSDRFSAERTGGSVSTLTIQRTQQEDSAVYLCASSSMSAGEETQYFGPGTRLLVL.

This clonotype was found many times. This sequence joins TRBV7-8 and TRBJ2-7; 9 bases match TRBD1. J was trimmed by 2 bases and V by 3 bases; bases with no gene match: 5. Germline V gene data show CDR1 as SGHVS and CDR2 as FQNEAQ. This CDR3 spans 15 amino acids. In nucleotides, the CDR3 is TGTGCCAGCAGCTTTCAGGGACAGGGTCCCTACGAGCAGTACTTC. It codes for CASSFQGQGPYEQYF.

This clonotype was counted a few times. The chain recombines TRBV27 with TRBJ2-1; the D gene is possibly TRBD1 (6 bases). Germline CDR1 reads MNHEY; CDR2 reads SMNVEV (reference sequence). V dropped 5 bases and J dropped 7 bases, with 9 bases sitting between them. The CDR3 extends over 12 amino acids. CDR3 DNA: TGTGCCAGCAGTACCACAGGGAATGAGCAGTTCTTC. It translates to CASSTTGNEQFF.

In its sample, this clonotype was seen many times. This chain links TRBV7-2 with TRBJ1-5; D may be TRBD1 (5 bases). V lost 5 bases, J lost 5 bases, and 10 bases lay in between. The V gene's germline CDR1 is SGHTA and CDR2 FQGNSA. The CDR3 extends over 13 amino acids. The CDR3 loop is CASSRTTDQPQHF. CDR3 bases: TGTGCCAGCAGCCGGACAACTGATCAGCCCCAGCATTTT.

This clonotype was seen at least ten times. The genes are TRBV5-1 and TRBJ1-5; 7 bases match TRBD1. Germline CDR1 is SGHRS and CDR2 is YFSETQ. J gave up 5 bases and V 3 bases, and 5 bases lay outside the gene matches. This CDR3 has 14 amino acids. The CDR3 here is CASSSGTEDQPQHF. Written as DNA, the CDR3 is TGCGCCAGCAGCTCGGGGACAGAAGATCAGCCCCAGCATTTT.

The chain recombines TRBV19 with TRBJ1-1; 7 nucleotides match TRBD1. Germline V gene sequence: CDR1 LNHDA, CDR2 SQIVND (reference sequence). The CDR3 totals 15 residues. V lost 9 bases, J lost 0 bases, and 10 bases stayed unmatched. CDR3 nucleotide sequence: TGTGCCAGCAACCGACAGGGCGATCTGAACACTGAAGCTTTCTTT. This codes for CASNRQGDLNTEAFF.

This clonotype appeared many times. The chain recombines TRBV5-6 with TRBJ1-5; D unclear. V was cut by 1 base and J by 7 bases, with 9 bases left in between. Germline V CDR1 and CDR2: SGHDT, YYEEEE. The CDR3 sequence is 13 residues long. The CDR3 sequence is CASSLQLGQPQHF. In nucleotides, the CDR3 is TGTGCCAGCAGCTTGCAGCTGGGGCAGCCCCAGCATTTT.

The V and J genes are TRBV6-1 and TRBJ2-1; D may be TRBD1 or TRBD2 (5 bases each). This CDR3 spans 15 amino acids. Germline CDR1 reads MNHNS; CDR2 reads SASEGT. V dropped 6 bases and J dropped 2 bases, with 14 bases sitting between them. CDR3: CASRQGPNTYNEQFF. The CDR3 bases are TGTGCCAGCAGGCAGGGACCGAATACCTACAATGAGCAGTTCTTC.